This entry concerns a single T cell receptor (beta chain). Its specific antigen is unknown. The record has no base qualities; no much larger clone is one base away. This sample is drawn from a study of blood T cells in healthy people across ages (dated by TCRdb to between 2014 and 2016). Background for the entire study: In model experiments, template switching captured roughly one uniquely barcoded TCR beta cDNA molecule for every two T cells. The study analyzed two additional independent replicas of 1 million unique cDNA reads from the same blood draw for two donors, one aged 18 to 30 and one aged 80 or older. The donors were divided into four age groups: young (average about 15 years), middle-aged (about 39), aged (about 61) and long-lived (about 79). The study measured age-related changes in TCR beta repertoire diversity using deep sequencing normalized with unique cDNA molecular identifiers. Donors of different ages were randomly distributed across sequencing lanes to avoid experimental bias. The research as a whole found: Observed TCR beta diversity per million T cells fell roughly linearly with age, and a significant reduction was already apparent by age roughly 40. Compared with the aged group, more naive CD4+ T cells, fewer expanded clones and increased TCR diversity were shown by the long-lived group, suggesting age selection. Donor CMV infection status was unknown, potentially confounding age-related changes in expanded clonotypes. There was a strong correlation between observed TCR beta diversity and the percentage of naive T cells measured by flow cytometry. Estimates of total diversity based on one million sequenced T cells were regarded as lower bounds and as underestimates. Conclusive comparison of naive and antigen-experienced compartments was prevented by the profiling of bulk unsorted PBMCs.

The library was built by means of 5' RACE. The run used an Illumina HiSeq 2500. A second PCR of roughly 6 to 11 cycles was run with a J-beta primer mix and a sample-barcoded 5' primer. A template-switch 5' adaptor carrying 12 random nucleotides introduced a unique molecular identifier onto each TCR beta cDNA molecule. Each sample yielded at least 3 million CDR3-containing paired-end reads. First-strand cDNA synthesis was performed from all RNA using the Mint cDNA synthesis kit, with priming by a TRBC-specific oligonucleotide. After uracil-DNA glycosylase treatment, a first 18-cycle PCR used universal primers M1SS and BC2_uni_R on all cDNA. On the study's bioinformatics: Each sample was normalized by randomly selecting 1 million high-quality reads, each carrying a distinct molecular identifier. Reads sharing molecular identifiers were discarded rather than binned into consensus sequences. MiTCR, run with a Q25 quality threshold and the strictest error-elimination algorithm, handled CDR3 identification, clonotype clustering and error correction. A nonparametric unseen species model using Euler transformation provided a lower-bound estimate of total TCR beta diversity. Using fastp trimming at Q25 and MiXCR clonotype assembly, TCRdb reanalyzed the public sequencing data and kept in-frame beta chains. Every entry covers one CDR3 protein and lists the most common genes and DNA from its rows. TCRdb assigned the V and J calls; the authors' analysis was not used. Present in this sample are some 1.5 million distinct CDR3 sequences, roughly 27% of which were seen just once. Over 7% of the sample rests with the top ten.

The donors were roughly 40 Caucasian individuals from Russia, aged about 6 to 100 years, who were systemically healthy. Around 10 milliliters of peripheral blood were collected from each donor into EDTA-treated Vacutainer tubes. Ficoll-Paque density-gradient centrifugation was used to isolate PBMCs, with at least 7 million per sample. Total RNA, at least 6 micrograms per sample, was extracted from PBMCs with Trizol reagent. Naive CD45RAhigh/CD27high T cell percentages were measured by flow cytometry on a PBMC aliquot from every donor. CDR1 is given as MNHEY and CDR2 as SVGAGI, both from the germline V gene. V was cut back by 5 bases and J by 4 bases, leaving a gap of 15 bases between them. From its cysteine to its phenylalanine, the CDR3 spans 15 amino acids. The entry retains the CDR3 DNA only, 45 bases that are in frame from base 1.

The sequence was obtained from a woman younger than 45 in good health. Sequenced sample: blood. The chain is made from TRBV6-5 and TRBJ1-3; tentative D gene TRBD1, with 5 bases matching. The CDR3 region has the sequence CASSKQGLSGNTIYF. In nucleotide form, the sequence is TGTGCCAGCAGTAAGCAGGGTCTGTCGGGAAACACCATATATTTT.